This T cell receptor (beta chain) was retrieved from a study of T cell responses to AZD1222 COVID-19 vaccine. The assay was immunoSEQ multiplex PCR, and TCRdb's table has in-frame clones only and misses some. The data contain 150,000 to 200,000 clones, roughly 92% of them singletons. This CDR3 region has 13 residues. Germline CDR1 is WNHNN and CDR2 is SYGVQD (reference sequence). The V gene lost 1 base and the J gene lost 12 bases, with 13 bases spanning the gap. General observations from the study: Spike-specific TCR breadth and depth rose after two AZD1222 doses. Clonal diversity may have been underestimated in mostly white British donors. Vaccine-associated CD4 TCRs spanned spike, dominant at 160-218 and 743-854.

In the case of this clone: Its target is unknown.

The sequence derives from an adult who received the AZD1222 COVID-19 vaccine. V gene TRBV10-1 combines with J gene TRBJ2-1, with D perhaps matching TRBD2 (5 bases). The material sequenced was peripheral blood, taken 28 days after the second AZD1222 dose. For the CDR3, the DNA is TGCGCCAGCAGTGAGTGGGTAGCCGGGGTGCAGTTCTTC. Translation: CASSEWVAGVQFF.